The 8 T cell receptor beta chains presented below share a single source sample, sequenced in a study of shared clonotypes between healthy human individuals. Only in-frame clones appear in the TCRdb table, and some are missing; sequencing was by immunoSEQ multiplex PCR. The profile covers 520,000 or so clones, with 79% appearing a single time and over 10% taken by the ten largest. The sample taken for sequencing was PBMCs. The receptors here all came from a middle-aged woman in good health. Some clones in this sample may be carry-over from other donors' samples.

The chain combines TRBV7-3 with TRBJ2-1, with 7 bases that match TRBD2. With V trimmed by 5 bases and J by 13 bases, 17 bases remained unmatched. The CDR3 loop spans 15 amino acids. The germline CDR1 and CDR2 sequences are SGHTA and FQGTGA. Written as DNA, the CDR3 is TGTGCCAGCAGCCCCGGTGACACCGTGACTAGCAATCAGTTCTTC. It is translated as CASSPGDTVTSNQFF.

This clone was picked up a small number of times. The V and J genes are TRBV6-5 and TRBJ1-6; 10 bases match TRBD1. The CDR3 consists of 16 residues. Unmatched junction bases numbered 9, after V lost 4 bases and J lost 9 bases. Per the germline V gene, CDR1 is MNHEY and CDR2 is SVGAGI. CDR3 bases: TGTGCCAGCAGTTCGCTAGCGGGACAGGGGCCTTCACCCCTCCACTTT. Translation gives CASSSLAGQGPSPLHF.

The chain is built from TRBV18 and TRBJ2-1; D is unresolved. CDR1 is KGHSH, CDR2 LQKENI, per germline. V was shortened by 0 bases and J by 8 bases, with 17 bases between the two germline ends. The CDR3 consists of 16 residues. CDR3 in amino acids: CASSPPVIRPVDEQFF. The CDR3 coding sequence is TGTGCCAGCTCACCACCGGTTATACGGCCCGTCGATGAGCAGTTCTTC.

This clone was counted only a few times. The CDR3 loop is CAWSTGQGLHF. CDR3 in DNA: TGTGCCTGGAGTACCGGACAGGGACTCCATTTT. The rearrangement uses TRBV30 and TRBJ1-5; 8 bases fit TRBD1. Trimming took 2 bases from V and 16 from J; bases not matched to a gene: 7. In germline, CDR1 is GTSNPN, CDR2 SVGIG (reference sequence). The CDR3 extends over 11 amino acids.

V and J are TRBV28 and TRBJ1-4; TRBD1 is a possible D gene (5 bases). CDR1 MDHEN and CDR2 SYDVKM come from the germline V gene. The germline V and J ends were trimmed by 5 bases and 5 bases, with 15 bases remaining between them. This CDR3 spans 15 amino acids. CDR3 DNA: TGTGCCAGCAGTCCGGGACCGCTAAAAAATGAAAAACTGTTTTTT. Its translation is CASSPGPLKNEKLFF.

V is TRBV18 and J is TRBJ2-3, with a weak D call TRBD2 (6 bases). Germline-derived CDR1 and CDR2 are KGHSH and LQKENI. The CDR3 sequence is 16 residues long. Trimming left V 6 bases short and J 0 bases short, with 16 bases between. The CDR3 DNA follows: TGTGCCAGCTCGCGAACCACCGGGACTAGCACAGATACGCAGTATTTT. It translates to CASSRTTGTSTDTQYF.

The chain uses TRBV13 and TRBJ2-1, with 9 positions matching TRBD2. With 4 bases clipped from V and 5 bases from J, the junction kept 6 bases outside the gene matches. The CDR3 loop spans 15 amino acids. Germline assignment: CDR1 PRHDT and CDR2 FYEKMQ (reference sequence). Here the CDR3 reads CASSSPGLADNEQFF. For the CDR3, the DNA is TGTGCCAGCAGCTCTCCGGGACTAGCAGACAATGAGCAGTTCTTC. Full variable domain (remainder filled in from reference TRBV13 and TRBJ2-1): AAGVIQSPRHLIKEKRETATLKCYPIPRHDTVYWYQQGPGQDPQFLISFYEKMQSDKGSIPDRFSAQQFSDYHSELNMSSLELGDSALYFCASSSPGLADNEQFFGPGTRLTVL.

This clone was detected only a few times. As DNA, the CDR3 is TGTGCCAGCAGCAGGACCGGACAAAGCTACGAGCAGTACTTC. Translation: CASSRTGQSYEQYF. V gene TRBV21-1 combines with J gene TRBJ2-7; TRBD1, as called in the table, went unchecked against the DNA. TRBV21-1 is labeled a pseudogene. The CDR3 consists of 14 residues.